The 28 T cell receptor beta chains presented below share a single source sample, sequenced in a study of shared clonotypes between healthy human individuals. Sequenced by immunoSEQ multiplex PCR; TCRdb stores in-frame clones only, minus some. The repertoire holds some 1.5 million clones, about 98% seen once, with roughly 0.4% in the top ten. Sequenced input: naive CD4+ T cells sorted from blood. Subset given: CD45RA+ positively selected. These receptors came from a man aged 25 to 40 in good health.

Written as DNA, the CDR3 is TGTGCCAGCAGTTTGGGGGCGCGAGCCGGGGAGCTGTTTTTT. This sequence encodes CASSLGARAGELFF. The chain couples TRBV28 to TRBJ2-2; D possibly corresponds to TRBD1 (6 bases). The ends were cut back, 3 bases at V and 6 bases at J, with 11 bases in the middle. The CDR3 extends over 14 amino acids. The V gene's germline CDR1 is MDHEN and CDR2 SYDVKM.

The genes are TRBV9 and TRBJ2-2, with no clear D. The CDR3 contains 15 residues. With 0 bases removed from V and 4 bases from J, the gap between germline ends came to 10 bases. Germline V gene lookup returns CDR1 SGDLS and CDR2 YYNGEE. The CDR3 DNA reads as TGTGCCAGCAGCGTAGCTATAATGGGCACCGGGGAGCTGTTTTTT. It yields the protein CASSVAIMGTGELFF.

This rearrangement joins TRBV29-1 to TRBJ1-2; D is unclear. Germline CDR1 and CDR2: SQVTM and ANQGSEA. The CDR3 has 12 residues. The V and J ends lost 7 bases and 4 bases respectively, with 13 bases between them. The CDR3 loop is CSATEAVYGYTF. In nucleotides, the CDR3 is TGCAGCGCCACCGAGGCAGTCTATGGCTACACCTTC.

The rearrangement uses TRBV7-2 and TRBJ1-5; no firm D call. CDR1 SGHTA and CDR2 FQGNSA come from the germline V gene. V gave up 5 bases and J gave up 1 base, with 12 bases separating them. CDR3 length: 15 amino acids. The CDR3 nucleotides read TGTGCCAGCAGCCCGTACATGGGGAGCAATCAGCCCCAGCATTTT. Protein product: CASSPYMGSNQPQHF. Based on the CDR3 plus reference TRBV7-2 and TRBJ1-5, the full variable domain is GAGVSQSPSNKVTEKGKDVELRCDPISGHTALYWYRQSLGQGLEFLIYFQGNSAPDKSGLPSDRFSAERTGGSVSTLTIQRTQQEDSAVYLCASSPYMGSNQPQHFGDGTRLSIL.

This chain links TRBV5-1 with TRBJ2-2; D possibly corresponds to TRBD2 (6 bases). The CDR3 loop spans 16 amino acids. CDR1 is SGHRS, CDR2 YFSETQ, per germline. Trimming removed 0 bases at V and 3 bases at J, with 12 bases between. This chain's CDR3 is CASSLDGRGDTGELFF. CDR3 bases: TGCGCCAGCAGCTTGGACGGGCGGGGAGACACCGGGGAGCTGTTTTTT.

The chain carries TRBV9 and TRBJ1-1; D may be TRBD1 (6 bases). Germline V gene data show CDR1 as SGDLS and CDR2 as YYNGEE. V lost 0 bases and J 4 bases, leaving 10 bases between the germline ends. The CDR3 has 14 amino acids. The CDR3 sequence: CASSVGGRVTEAFF. The CDR3 DNA reads TGTGCCAGCAGCGTAGGGGGGCGCGTCACTGAAGCTTTCTTT. The full variable domain, its missing parts supplied by reference TRBV9 and TRBJ1-1, is DSGVTQTPKHLITATGQRVTLRCSPRSGDLSVYWYQQSLDQGLQFLIQYYNGEERAKGNILERFSAQQFPDLHSELNLSSLELGDSALYFCASSVGGRVTEAFFGQGTRLTVV.

J is TRBJ1-2 and V is TRBV18; the match to TRBD1 covers 7 bases. The J segment lost 0 bases and the V segment lost 5 bases, leaving 9 bases of the junction unmatched. Germline lookup yields CDR1 KGHSH and CDR2 LQKENI. The CDR3 extends over 16 amino acids. CDR3 DNA: TGTGCCAGCTCATCCACCTCAGGGGGGACTAACTATGGCTACACCTTC. Its translation: CASSSTSGGTNYGYTF.

This chain uses TRBV7-2 with TRBJ2-3, with 8 bases fitting TRBD2. Germline V gene data show CDR1 as SGHTA and CDR2 as FQGNSA. CDR3 length: 13 amino acids. The V and J ends lost 11 bases and 1 base, in that order; junction bases with no gene match: 5. CDR3 loop: CASGGRGTDTQYF. CDR3 DNA: TGTGCCTCGGGAGGGCGAGGCACAGATACGCAGTATTTT.

V usage is TRBV28 and J usage is TRBJ1-2; 11 bases line up with TRBD1. Germline CDR1 MDHEN, CDR2 SYDVKM. The CDR3 loop spans 15 amino acids. J gave up 5 bases and V 3 bases, and 5 bases lay outside the gene matches. As DNA, the CDR3 is TGTGCCAGCAGTTTTGGGGACAGGGGGGCGTATGGCTACACCTTC. Its protein product is CASSFGDRGAYGYTF.

This clone was detected once. V usage is TRBV29-1 and J usage is TRBJ2-1; D unclear. This CDR3 comprises 10 residues. CDR1 and CDR2 from the germline V gene are SQVTM and ANQGSEA. Trimming removed 6 bases from V and 7 bases from J, with 7 bases in between. The CDR3 protein is CSVDVNEQFF. The CDR3 DNA sequence: TGCAGCGTCGATGTTAATGAGCAGTTCTTC.

This rearrangement joins TRBV5-1 to TRBJ2-3; no clear D gene. Trimming removed 0 bases from V and 3 bases from J, with 8 bases in between. Germline V gives CDR1 SGHRS, CDR2 YFSETQ. CDR3 length: 14 amino acids. CDR3 in amino acids: CASSLEVQTDTQYF. For the CDR3, the DNA is TGCGCCAGCAGCTTGGAGGTCCAAACAGATACGCAGTATTTT.

The V gene is TRBV7-2, the J gene TRBJ2-7, with D maybe TRBD2 (5 bases). Germline CDR1 SGHTA, CDR2 FQGNSA. The CDR3 has 18 amino acids. V was cut by 5 bases and J by 6 bases, with 29 bases left in between. This CDR3 is CASSLAPLDPPPGGEQYF. As DNA, the CDR3 is TGTGCCAGCAGCCTGGCCCCACTAGACCCCCCTCCGGGCGGCGAGCAGTACTTC.

The V gene is TRBV5-1, the J gene TRBJ1-5, with D hard to call. Germline CDR1 reads SGHRS; CDR2 reads YFSETQ. The CDR3 covers 15 residues. V was pared by 3 bases and J by 4 bases, with 14 bases between. The CDR3 sequence: CASSSDGDRNQPQHF. DNA of the CDR3: TGCGCCAGCAGCTCCGACGGGGATAGAAATCAGCCCCAGCATTTT.

J is TRBJ1-5 and V is TRBV6-6; 8 nucleotides match TRBD1. Germline V gene sequence: CDR1 MNHNY, CDR2 SVGAGI (reference sequence). The V gene end was trimmed by 8 bases and the J gene end by 7 bases; junction bases not matched to a gene: 7. The CDR3 consists of 13 residues. The CDR3 region is CASGSGGGQPQHF. CDR3 DNA: TGTGCCAGCGGGTCAGGGGGCGGGCAGCCCCAGCATTTT.

V is TRBV11-2 and J is TRBJ2-1; D possibly corresponds to TRBD2 (6 bases). This CDR3 is built from 12 residues. Deletions cut 0 bases from V and 10 bases from J, with 7 bases between. Per germline, CDR1 SGHAT and CDR2 FQNNGV. The CDR3 spells CASSLDRGEQFF. For the CDR3, the DNA is TGTGCCAGCAGCTTAGATCGGGGGGAGCAGTTCTTC.

The chain couples TRBV11-2 to TRBJ2-1, with D maybe TRBD1 (5 bases). The V and J ends lost 2 bases and 6 bases respectively, with 8 bases between them. Germline CDR1 is SGHAT and CDR2 is FQNNGV. This CDR3 spans 13 amino acids. The CDR3 loop reads CASSLFRGNEQFF. CDR3 sequence (DNA): TGTGCCAGCAGCTTATTTAGGGGCAATGAGCAGTTCTTC. Combining the CDR3 with reference TRBV11-2 and TRBJ2-1 gives the whole variable domain EAGVAQSPRYKIIEKRQSVAFWCNPISGHATLYWYQQILGQGPKLLIQFQNNGVVDDSQLPKDRFSAERLKGVDSTLKIQPAKLEDSAVYLCASSLFRGNEQFFGPGTRLTVL.

The J gene is TRBJ2-3, the V gene TRBV5-1, with no clear D. The germline gives CDR1 SGHRS, CDR2 YFSETQ. This CDR3 comprises 14 residues. Trimming took 2 bases from V and 2 from J, leaving 9 bases between them. The CDR3 here is CASSFATATDTQYF. CDR3 sequence (DNA): TGCGCCAGCAGCTTTGCAACGGCCACAGATACGCAGTATTTT.

V gene TRBV5-1 combines with J gene TRBJ2-1; D perhaps matches TRBD2 (6 bases). The CDR3 runs to 12 residues. Germline assignment: CDR1 SGHRS and CDR2 YFSETQ. V was pared by 9 bases and J by 9 bases, with 16 bases between. CDR3 bases: TGCGCCACGGGGGTAGTCGAGGGTGAGCAGTTCTTC. This codes for CATGVVEGEQFF.

Concerning this clone itself: The same CDR3 can be traced to other DNA sequences in this sample. The chain links TRBV19 to TRBJ2-3; D unresolved. Germline V CDR1 and CDR2: LNHDA, SQIVND (reference sequence). Trimming shortened V by 3 bases and J by 5 bases, and 3 bases separated the two germline ends. CDR3 length: 11 amino acids. CDR3 DNA: TGTGCCAGTAGTATTTTAGATACGCAGTATTTT. Translating gives CASSILDTQYF.

The chain recombines TRBV28 with TRBJ2-2, with D unclear. The CDR3 is made up of 14 amino acids. CDR1 is MDHEN and CDR2 is SYDVKM in the germline V gene. Trimming pared 6 bases from V and 5 bases from J, leaving 13 bases between. The CDR3 reads CASRFWDRTGELFF. DNA of the CDR3: TGTGCCAGCAGATTTTGGGATAGGACCGGGGAGCTGTTTTTT.

The chain links TRBV20-1 to TRBJ1-1; D remains ambiguous. In germline, CDR1 is DFQATT, CDR2 SNEGSKA (reference sequence). This CDR3 has 9 residues. The CDR3 spells CRPNTEAFF. In DNA form, the CDR3 reads TGCAGGCCGAACACTGAAGCTTTCTTT.

This clone was picked up one time. The rearrangement joins TRBV2 to TRBJ1-1; TRBD1 is a possible D gene (5 bases). The CDR3 has 15 residues. The germline V gene has CDR1 SNHLY and CDR2 FYNNEI. The V end lost 2 bases, the J end lost 3 bases, and 13 bases lay between the germline ends. The CDR3 nucleotides read TGTGCCAGCAGTGAAATTTTCCGAGGGGACACTGAAGCTTTCTTT. Protein: CASSEIFRGDTEAFF.

The V and J genes are TRBV6-5 and TRBJ1-1; D may be TRBD1 (5 bases). Trimming cost V 8 bases and J 8 bases, with 21 bases left between them. Germline CDR1 is MNHEY and CDR2 is SVGAGI. The CDR3 runs to 14 residues. CDR3 protein: CASRVSFTGTEAFF. The CDR3 bases are TGTGCCAGCCGGGTGAGTTTTACTGGGACCGAAGCTTTCTTT.

The V gene is TRBV11-2, the J gene TRBJ1-1; TRBD1 aligns across 7 bases. Germline assignment: CDR1 SGHAT and CDR2 FQNNGV. CDR3 length: 13 residues. V lost 5 bases and J lost 5; bases outside the gene matches: 5. CDR3 in DNA: TGTGCCAGCAGCGTAATGACAGGGACTGAAGCTTTCTTT. Translating gives CASSVMTGTEAFF.

The chain employs TRBV7-6 and TRBJ2-1; 9 bases agree with TRBD2. The CDR3 has 12 amino acids. CDR1 SGHVS and CDR2 FNYEAQ come from the germline V gene. V was clipped by 7 bases and J by 8 bases; unmatched bases: 3. The CDR3 DNA follows: TGTGCCAGCAAACTAGCGGGTGATGAGCAGTTCTTC. Translated, it gives CASKLAGDEQFF.

The chain links TRBV19 to TRBJ1-2, with D perhaps matching TRBD1 (5 bases). Germline V gene lookup returns CDR1 LNHDA and CDR2 SQIVND (reference sequence). The CDR3 runs 14 residues. V lost 5 bases to trimming and J lost 4 bases, with 14 bases between them. Here the CDR3 DNA reads TGTGCCAGTAGTGGCGAGGGACGGATCTATGGCTACACCTTC. Amino acid sequence: CASSGEGRIYGYTF.

This chain uses TRBV29-1 with TRBJ1-4; D unresolved. Germline V gives CDR1 SQVTM, CDR2 ANQGSEA. The CDR3 is 13 residues long. V was pared by 7 bases and J by 7 bases, with 16 bases between. CDR3 in amino acids: CSGRLNLGEKLFF. The DNA for the CDR3 is TGCAGCGGGAGATTAAACTTGGGTGAAAAACTGTTTTTT.

The chain joins TRBV28 to TRBJ2-7; D uncertain. Deletions cut 2 bases from V and 6 bases from J, with 11 bases between. Germline CDR1 reads MDHEN; CDR2 reads SYDVKM. The CDR3 extends over 13 amino acids. CDR3 sequence: CASSLGLEGEQYF. In nucleotides, the CDR3 is TGTGCCAGCAGTTTAGGGTTGGAAGGCGAGCAGTACTTC.